The next 31 T cell receptor beta chains were all read from a single sample in a study of neurological immune-mediated disorders. TCRdb called the 5' RACE reads again in MiXCR, with one record for every CDR3 protein. The sample yields approximately 74,000 distinct CDR3 sequences, roughly 5.6% seen once. What was sequenced was PBMCs. The receptors were gathered from a man aged 18 to 29 with multiple sclerosis.

This clonotype was detected many times. This chain links TRBV6-2 or TRBV6-3 with TRBJ2-1, with D perhaps TRBD1 (7 bases). The germline V gene encodes CDR1 MNHEY and CDR2 SVGEGT. CDR3 size: 16 residues. V was pared by 6 bases and J by 4 bases, with 19 bases between. The CDR3 DNA follows: TGTGCCAGCAGGGCTCGGGCGCAGGGGGGATACAATGAGCAGTTCTTC. Residues: CASRARAQGGYNEQFF.

At least ten counts were recorded for this clonotype. The gene calls are TRBV12-3 or TRBV12-4 and TRBJ1-1; a possible D gene is TRBD1 (5 bases). The CDR3 totals 15 residues. V gave up 3 bases and J gave up 7 bases, with 18 bases separating them. The CDR3, as DNA: TGTGCCAGCAGTTTGGTATCAGGGCCTGGGGGTGAAGCTTTCTTT. The encoded protein is CASSLVSGPGGEAFF.

This clonotype has at least ten counts. This chain connects TRBV10-3 to TRBJ1-4; no firm D call. The CDR3 runs to 14 residues. CDR1 is ENHRY and CDR2 is SYGVKD in the germline V gene. Deletions cut 6 bases from V and 3 bases from J, with 11 bases between. CDR3 sequence (DNA): TGTGCCATCAGAGAGACCGCCGCTAATGAAAAACTGTTTTTT. Translated: CAIRETAANEKLFF.

Ten or more counts support this clonotype. This chain joins TRBV20-1 and TRBJ2-5, with 15 nucleotides matching TRBD2. This CDR3 is built from 16 residues. Germline trimming cut 3 bases from V and 2 bases from J; bases unmatched to any gene: 4. From germline, CDR1 is DFQATT and CDR2 SNEGSKA (reference sequence). As DNA, the CDR3 is TGCAGTGCTAGCTCAGGACTAGCGGGAGGGCAAGAGACCCAGTACTTC. It specifies CSASSGLAGGQETQYF.

This clonotype occurred many times. The chain is built from TRBV5-1 and TRBJ2-2; 9 bases line up with TRBD2. V shed 4 bases and J 4 bases; nucleotides not matched to a gene: 5. This CDR3 has 15 amino acids. Germline-derived CDR1 and CDR2 are SGHRS and YFSETQ. In nucleotides, the CDR3 is TGCGCCAGCAGCATAGCGGGAGTCGGCACCGGGGAGCTGTTTTTT. This encodes CASSIAGVGTGELFF. The whole variable domain, filled in from reference TRBV5-1 and TRBJ2-2, reads KAGVTQTPRYLIKTRGQQVTLSCSPISGHRSVSWYQQTPGQGLQFLFEYFSETQRNKGNFPGRFSGRQFSNSRSEMNVSTLELGDSALYLCASSIAGVGTGELFFGEGSRLTVL.

Many counts were recorded for this clonotype. This chain links TRBV2 with TRBJ2-5, with D perhaps TRBD2 (6 bases). This CDR3 is 17 amino acids long. V gave up 1 base and J gave up 2 bases, with 17 bases separating them. CDR1 is SNHLY and CDR2 is FYNNEI in the germline V gene. Here the CDR3 reads CASSEVGRGESQETQYF. The CDR3 DNA reads TGTGCCAGCAGTGAAGTTGGGCGGGGAGAGAGTCAAGAGACCCAGTACTTC.

This clonotype has at least ten counts. The rearrangement joins TRBV5-1 to TRBJ2-2; D might be TRBD1 (6 bases). V shed 10 bases and J shed 3 bases, with 10 bases lying between them. This CDR3 comprises 12 residues. The germline V gene encodes CDR1 SGHRS and CDR2 YFSETQ. CDR3 DNA sequence: TGCGCCCACAGGGCGGACACCGGGGAGCTGTTTTTT. This sequence encodes CAHRADTGELFF.

This clonotype has a single count. This chain uses TRBV29-1 with TRBJ1-2, with TRBD1 as a possible D gene (6 bases). Germline CDR1 SQVTM, CDR2 ANQGSEA. The CDR3 loop spans 12 amino acids. V lost 6 bases to trimming and J lost 6 bases, with 14 bases between them. The CDR3 coding sequence is TGCAGCGTGGTACAGGGTGGGGATGGCTACACCTTC. It specifies CSVVQGGDGYTF.

In the case of this clonotype: A much more abundant neighbour one base away suggests this may be a read error. V and J are TRBV20-1 and TRBJ2-7; 8 bases agree with TRBD2. J lost 4 bases, V lost 0 bases, and 8 bases had no gene match. The CDR3 is 15 residues long. CDR1 and CDR2 from the germline V gene are DFQATT and SNEGSKA (reference sequence). The CDR3 spells CSARECAGGSYEQYF. The CDR3 coding sequence is TGCAGTGCTAGAGAGTGCGCGGGAGGCTCATACGAGCAGTACTTC.

There are many counts of this clonotype. This chain links TRBV7-2 with TRBJ2-7; 11 nucleotides align to TRBD2. V lost 5 bases and J lost 6; bases outside the gene matches: 15. The CDR3 extends over 17 amino acids. The germline gives CDR1 SGHTA, CDR2 FQGNSA. The CDR3 loop reads CASSVSGRVGGAGEQYF. CDR3 DNA sequence: TGTGCCAGCAGCGTTAGCGGGAGGGTTGGAGGGGCCGGCGAGCAGTACTTC.

This clonotype was found a few times. The chain has TRBV5-1 and TRBJ1-6, with a possible D match to TRBD1 (6 bases). The CDR3 runs 16 residues. Germline lookup yields CDR1 SGHRS and CDR2 YFSETQ. Trimming cost V 4 bases and J 8 bases, with 19 bases left between them. The CDR3 reads CASSPVGGRLDSPLHF. CDR3 nucleotide sequence: TGCGCCAGCAGCCCCGTCGGGGGCAGGCTCGATTCACCCCTCCACTTT.

This clonotype showed up many times. This sequence joins TRBV7-2 and TRBJ1-2, with D possibly being TRBD1 (5 bases). The germline V gene has CDR1 SGHTA and CDR2 FQGNSA. The ends were cut back, 5 bases at V and 4 bases at J, with 14 bases in the middle. CDR3 size: 14 residues. CDR3 nucleotide sequence: TGTGCCAGCAGCCCACAATCGGGGCTCTATGGCTACACCTTC. It is translated as CASSPQSGLYGYTF.

In this sample, this clonotype turned up many times. The chain is built from TRBV20-1 and TRBJ2-1; D perhaps matches TRBD1 (5 bases). Trimming cost V 6 bases and J 5 bases, with 11 bases left between them. The CDR3 has 12 amino acids. Germline V gives CDR1 DFQATT, CDR2 SNEGSKA (reference sequence). In DNA form, the CDR3 reads TGCAGTGCCAGACAGTTCAACAATGAGCAGTTCTTC. Its protein is CSARQFNNEQFF.

This clonotype ranks as medium-sized. The V gene is TRBV20-1, the J gene TRBJ2-2; 7 bases agree with TRBD2. The CDR3 covers 14 residues. CDR1 and CDR2 from the germline V gene are DFQATT and SNEGSKA (reference sequence). The J segment lost 1 base and the V segment lost 6 bases, leaving 5 bases of the junction unmatched. CDR3 amino acids: CSARPGGNTGELFF. The CDR3 DNA reads as TGCAGTGCCAGGCCGGGGGGGAACACCGGGGAGCTGTTTTTT.

The V and J genes are TRBV5-5 and TRBJ2-6, with a possible D match to TRBD1 (7 bases). Trimming took 5 bases from V and 2 from J, leaving 14 bases between them. The CDR3 loop spans 16 amino acids. The germline V gene encodes CDR1 SGHKS and CDR2 YYEKEE (reference sequence). The CDR3 nucleotides are TGTGCCAGCAGGAAACAGGGGAGGACTGGGGCCAACGTCCTGACTTTC. Amino acid sequence: CASRKQGRTGANVLTF.

This clonotype was detected ten times or more. The chain uses TRBV11-2 and TRBJ1-4; D call uncertain. The CDR3 is 13 residues long. Germline assignment: CDR1 SGHAT and CDR2 FQNNGV. Trimming stripped 2 bases from V and 4 bases from J, with 5 bases between. This chain's CDR3 is CASSLLLNEKLFF. Written as DNA, the CDR3 is TGTGCCAGCAGCTTATTACTTAATGAAAAACTGTTTTTT.

This clonotype was observed many times. The V and J genes are TRBV20-1 and TRBJ1-6; D is unclear. The CDR3 runs 15 residues. V was trimmed by 3 bases and J by 7 bases, leaving 16 bases between them. CDR1 is DFQATT, CDR2 SNEGSKA, per germline (reference sequence). This chain's CDR3 is CSARTGLDLNSPLHF. The CDR3 coding sequence is TGCAGTGCTAGGACCGGCCTCGACCTGAATTCACCCCTCCACTTT.

This clonotype was counted ten times or more. The chain links TRBV5-1 to TRBJ1-1; TRBD1 might be the D (5 bases). Germline assignment: CDR1 SGHRS and CDR2 YFSETQ. CDR3 length equals 15 residues. Deletions cut 4 bases from V and 0 bases from J, with 13 bases between. CDR3 sequence: CASSEGRLMNTEAFF. The CDR3, as DNA: TGCGCCAGCAGCGAGGGACGGCTAATGAACACTGAAGCTTTCTTT.

This clonotype was counted at least ten times. V usage is TRBV20-1 and J usage is TRBJ2-1; D could derive from TRBD1 or TRBD2 (5 bases each). The CDR3 is 16 amino acids. Germline loops: CDR1 DFQATT, CDR2 SNEGSKA (reference sequence). The V and J ends lost 5 bases and 0 bases respectively, with 17 bases between them. The CDR3 bases are TGCAGTGCTGACCCCCCGGGGCCGAGCTCCTACAATGAGCAGTTCTTC. Translating it yields CSADPPGPSSYNEQFF.

This clonotype was found many times. The rearrangement uses TRBV10-2 and TRBJ2-1, with D uncertain. There are 13 residues in the CDR3. Germline-derived CDR1 and CDR2 are WSHSY and SAAADI. The V end lost 3 bases, the J end lost 4 bases, and 7 bases lay between the germline ends. The CDR3 nucleotides read TGCGCCAGCAGTGATTCCAGATACAATGAGCAGTTCTTC. It codes for CASSDSRYNEQFF.

This clonotype showed up many times. The genes are TRBV29-1 and TRBJ2-1; 7 nucleotides match TRBD1. Germline CDR1 and CDR2: SQVTM and ANQGSEA. This CDR3 has 11 amino acids. The DNA of the CDR3 is TGCACCGCGAGAGGGGGCGGTGAGCAGTTCTTC. It yields the protein CTARGGGEQFF.

This clonotype was counted between two and nine times. The V call is TRBV11-2, the J call TRBJ2-1; 8 nucleotides align to TRBD2. This CDR3 is built from 16 residues. V shed 3 bases and J 4 bases; nucleotides not matched to a gene: 8. Germline V gene lookup returns CDR1 SGHAT and CDR2 FQNNGV. The CDR3 is CASSFSGGAVYNEQFF. In nucleotides, the CDR3 is TGTGCCAGCAGCTTTTCCGGGGGGGCCGTATACAATGAGCAGTTCTTC. The full variable domain, rest sourced from reference TRBV11-2 and TRBJ2-1, is EAGVAQSPRYKIIEKRQSVAFWCNPISGHATLYWYQQILGQGPKLLIQFQNNGVVDDSQLPKDRFSAERLKGVDSTLKIQPAKLEDSAVYLCASSFSGGAVYNEQFFGPGTRLTVL.

This clonotype has a count of ten or more. The chain couples TRBV7-2 to TRBJ2-5; D is undetermined. The germline CDR1 and CDR2 sequences are SGHTA and FQGNSA. CDR3 length: 13 residues. V was pared by 3 bases and J by 4 bases, with 9 bases between. The DNA of the CDR3 is TGTGCCAGCAGCTTTCTTACAGTAGAGACCCAGTACTTC. Protein product: CASSFLTVETQYF.

This clonotype was recorded at least ten times. The chain couples TRBV7-8 to TRBJ1-1; 9 bases map to TRBD1. The V and J ends lost 6 bases and 0 bases, in that order; junction bases with no gene match: 14. Germline V gene sequence: CDR1 SGHVS, CDR2 FQNEAQ. The CDR3 sequence is 18 residues long. CDR3 amino acids: CASSLLQGASELNTEAFF. The CDR3 bases are TGTGCCAGCAGTTTACTACAGGGGGCATCGGAATTGAACACTGAAGCTTTCTTT.

This clonotype was counted many times. The chain carries TRBV7-2 and TRBJ1-5; a possible D gene is TRBD1 (5 bases). V was shortened by 3 bases and J by 5 bases, with 11 bases between the two germline ends. The CDR3 runs to 14 residues. Germline V gene data show CDR1 as SGHTA and CDR2 as FQGNSA. CDR3 DNA: TGTGCCAGCAGCTTCCCAGGGATCTATCAGCCCCAGCATTTT. Its protein is CASSFPGIYQPQHF. The whole variable domain, remainder taken from reference TRBV7-2 and TRBJ1-5, is GAGVSQSPSNKVTEKGKDVELRCDPISGHTALYWYRQSLGQGLEFLIYFQGNSAPDKSGLPSDRFSAERTGGSVSTLTIQRTQQEDSAVYLCASSFPGIYQPQHFGDGTRLSIL.

The chain has TRBV25-1 and TRBJ2-1; a possible D gene is TRBD2 (6 bases). This CDR3 has 12 residues. V lost 5 bases and J lost 7, with 9 bases in between. CDR1 MGHDK and CDR2 SYGVNS come from the germline V gene. This CDR3 reads CASSTAGNEQFF. The CDR3 DNA reads TGTGCCAGCAGTACGGCGGGAAATGAGCAGTTCTTC.

This clonotype was recorded at least ten times. The J gene is TRBJ2-1, the V gene TRBV5-1, with D possibly matching TRBD2 (6 bases). This CDR3 spans 13 amino acids. Germline loops: CDR1 SGHRS, CDR2 YFSETQ. Trimming pared 4 bases from V and 9 bases from J, leaving 14 bases between. The CDR3 nucleotides read TGCGCCAGCAGCATTACTAGCTCTGGTGAGCAGTTCTTC. It specifies CASSITSSGEQFF.

This clonotype was observed at least ten times. The chain links TRBV29-1 to TRBJ1-1; D perhaps matches TRBD1 (5 bases). CDR1 is SQVTM, CDR2 ANQGSEA, per germline. The CDR3 is 15 amino acids. The V gene lost 7 bases and the J gene lost 5 bases, with 23 bases spanning the gap. The CDR3 loop is CSGKGAGLGKTEAFF. Here the CDR3 DNA reads TGCAGCGGGAAAGGGGCAGGGTTGGGAAAGACTGAAGCTTTCTTT.

J is TRBJ1-1 and V is TRBV5-4, with 9 bases identical to TRBD1. Germline assignment: CDR1 SGHNT and CDR2 YYREEE (reference sequence). Trimming at V came to 5 bases and at J to 5 bases, leaving 7 bases not matched to a gene. The CDR3 length is 14 residues. CDR3: CASSSGTGLTEAFF. The DNA for the CDR3 is TGTGCCAGCAGTTCCGGGACAGGGTTGACTGAAGCTTTCTTT.

The sample holds many counts of this clonotype. V usage is TRBV12-3 or TRBV12-4 and J usage is TRBJ2-1, with 10 bases lining up with TRBD1. Trimming took 6 bases from V and 3 from J; bases not matched to a gene: 5. This CDR3 has 15 amino acids. DNA for the CDR3: TGTGCCAGCAGCCACCGGGACAGGGGCTACAATGAGCAGTTCTTC. Translated, it gives CASSHRDRGYNEQFF.

In this sample, this clonotype turned up many times. The junction does not match germline at one end; this may be a read error. This rearrangement joins TRBV6-6 to TRBJ1-5; 8 positions match TRBD1. Germline V gives CDR1 MNHNY, CDR2 SVGAGI (reference sequence). This CDR3 is 16 amino acids long. The chain's CDR3 is CASSYQGAGGNQPQNF. CDR3 DNA: TGTGCCAGCAGTTACCAGGGGGCAGGGGGCAATCAGCCCCAGAATTTT.